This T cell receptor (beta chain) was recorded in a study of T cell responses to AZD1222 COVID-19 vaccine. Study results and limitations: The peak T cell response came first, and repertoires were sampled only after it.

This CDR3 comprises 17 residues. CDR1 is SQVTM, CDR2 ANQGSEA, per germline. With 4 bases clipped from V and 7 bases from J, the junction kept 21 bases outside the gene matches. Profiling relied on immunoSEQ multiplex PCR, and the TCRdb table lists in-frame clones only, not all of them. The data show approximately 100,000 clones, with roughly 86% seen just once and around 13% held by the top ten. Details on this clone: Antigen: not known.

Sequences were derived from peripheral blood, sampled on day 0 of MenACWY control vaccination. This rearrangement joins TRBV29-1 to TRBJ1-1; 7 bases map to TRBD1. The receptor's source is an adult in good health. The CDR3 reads CSVGGGQKTQLYGEAFF. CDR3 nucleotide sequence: TGCAGCGTTGGGGGGGGACAGAAAACGCAACTCTACGGTGAAGCTTTCTTT.